This is a list of T cell receptor beta chains from one sample in a study of cytomegalovirus exposure and HLA in healthy donors. Assay used: immunoSEQ multiplex PCR; TCRdb lists only in-frame clones, some missing. The sample includes approximately 220,000 clones, 75% to 85% of them seen just once. Sequencing was performed on PBMCs. The receptors originated from a girl aged 10 to 17 in good health and CMV-seronegative. Each CDR3 is given with its conserved first and last residue. Each record gives: V gene, J gene, clone size, D gene, CDR3 DNA, CDR3 protein. D genes are given only for firm matches. For some rows the clone size is stated as once, few or many, or as a class when expanded; others skip it.

TRBV9	TRBJ1-4	.	TRBD1	TGTGCCAGCAGCGTAGGGGCCCCAGGGGGAGAAAAACTGTTTTTT	CASSVGAPGGEKLFF
TRBV7-7	TRBJ2-5	.	.	TGTGCCAGCAGCTTGTGGGGTCAGGGAGAGACCCAGTACTTC	CASSLWGQGETQYF
TRBV9	TRBJ2-5	.	.	TGTGCCAGCAGCGTAGAAACTAGTTCGGAGACCCAGTACTTC	CASSVETSSETQYF
TRBV7-8	TRBJ1-2	.	TRBD1	TGTGCCAGCAGCCCCACTTTGAAGGGGGCTGATGGCTACACCTTC	CASSPTLKGADGYTF
TRBV5-1	TRBJ2-6	.	TRBD1	TGCGCCAGCAGCTTGACCATGGGACAGGGCAAGGATGGGGCCAACGTCCTGACTTTC	CASSLTMGQGKDGANVLTF
TRBV18	TRBJ2-7	.	.	TGTGCCAGCTCACCAAACAGCGGCTCAGCCTACGAGCAGTACTTC	CASSPNSGSAYEQYF
TRBV19	TRBJ1-5	few	TRBD1	TGTGCCAGTAGTATCGGGACAGCTGATCAGCCCCAGCATTTT	CASSIGTADQPQHF
TRBV5-6	TRBJ1-3	.	.	TGTGCCAGCAGCTTGCCAGGCAGGGAAAACACCATATATTTT	CASSLPGRENTIYF
TRBV7-2	TRBJ1-4	few	.	TGTGCCAGCAGCTATACAGGGCAGGGTGAAAAACTGTTTTTT	CASSYTGQGEKLFF
TRBV11-3	TRBJ2-1	.	TRBD2	TGTGCCAGCAGCTTAGGTATTGGGCTAGCGGGAGGATACAATGAGCAGTTCTTC	CASSLGIGLAGGYNEQFF
TRBV19	TRBJ1-2	.	.	TGTGCCAGTAGCCCTGGCCGCCGCACCTATGGCTACACCTTC	CASSPGRRTYGYTF
TRBV6-5	TRBJ2-7	.	.	TGTGCCAGCAGCCGCGGGTCGAATCGCCCCAACGAGCAGTACTTC	CASSRGSNRPNEQYF
TRBV2	TRBJ2-2	.	.	TGTGCCAGCAGTGTTAATCCCCCTTACGGGGAGCTGTTTTTT	CASSVNPPYGELFF
TRBV30	TRBJ1-1	.	.	TGTGCCTGGAGGAGAGCTGAGTTCCTTATGAACACTGAAGCTTTCTTT	CAWRRAEFLMNTEAFF
TRBV4-3	TRBJ2-7	.	TRBD1	TGCGCCAGCAGCCAAGATTGGGACAGACCCTACGAGCAGTACTTC	CASSQDWDRPYEQYF
TRBV4-2	TRBJ2-1	.	.	TGTGCCAGCAGCCAAGATTTCTACGGTGAGCAGTTCTTC	CASSQDFYGEQFF
TRBV2	TRBJ1-1	.	.	TGTGCCAGCAGTGAAGCGGCGAAGCGAACTGAAGCTTTCTTT	CASSEAAKRTEAFF
TRBV27	TRBJ1-2	.	.	TGTGCCAGCAGTCCCCCCAGCGGGATCTATGGCTACACCTTC	CASSPPSGIYGYTF
TRBV28	TRBJ1-5	.	.	TGTGCCAGCAGTTCTCCCGAGGGGGTTTCGCCCCAGCATTTT	CASSSPEGVSPQHF
TRBV5-5	TRBJ2-7	.	TRBD1	TGTGCCAGCAGCTCGATACAGGGGTACGAGCAGTACTTC	CASSSIQGYEQYF
TRBV6-5	TRBJ2-7	.	TRBD1	TGTGCCAGCAGGGGACAGTCCTACGAGCAGTACTTC	CASRGQSYEQYF
TRBV5-4	TRBJ2-1	.	TRBD2	TGTGCCAGCAGCCTTATGGCACTAGCGGGGTTCTACAATGAGCAGTTCTTC	CASSLMALAGFYNEQFF
TRBV9	TRBJ2-3	.	TRBD2	TGTGCCAGCAGCGTAGGAATAGCGGGTTCATCAGATACGCAGTATTTT	CASSVGIAGSSDTQYF
TRBV10-3	TRBJ2-1	.	TRBD1	TGTGCCATCAGTGAGCCCGGGCAGGGGGCGGTCAATGAGCAGTTCTTC	CAISEPGQGAVNEQFF
TRBV15	TRBJ2-7	.	TRBD1	TGTGCCACCAGCAGAGGACAGGGGGCTCCCTACGAGCAGTACTTC	CATSRGQGAPYEQYF
TRBV7-3	TRBJ2-7	once	TRBD1	TGTGCCAGCAGCTTAAAGAGGATCCGCGGGGACAGGGGGCACAACGAGCAGTACTTC	CASSLKRIRGDRGHNEQYF
TRBV7-2	TRBJ1-1	.	TRBD1	TGTGCCAGCAGCTTAACCCCGGACAGGGTGTGGACTGAAGCTTTCTTT	CASSLTPDRVWTEAFF
TRBV27	TRBJ2-7	.	TRBD2	TGTGCCACCCGCGGAGGCGGGGGGGAGTTGGAGGAGCAGTACTTC	CATRGGGGELEEQYF
TRBV27	TRBJ1-1	.	.	TGTGCCGCCGGCCGGGGGGAAAGAACTGAAGCTTTCTTT	CAAGRGERTEAFF
TRBV5-1	TRBJ2-1	.	TRBD2	TGCGCCAGCAGCTCTGGACTAGCGGGGCGATCCTACAATGAGCAGTTCTTC	CASSSGLAGRSYNEQFF
TRBV9	TRBJ1-6	.	TRBD1	TGTGCCAGCAGCGCCGACAGGGTTGATGGCTCACCCCTCCACTTT	CASSADRVDGSPLHF
TRBV9	TRBJ2-3	.	TRBD2	TGTGCCAGCAGCGTAGCAGCGGGGGGTACAGATACGCAGTATTTT	CASSVAAGGTDTQYF
TRBV27	TRBJ2-3	.	.	TGTGCCAGCAGTTTGCGGGGTGGAGATACGCAGTATTTT	CASSLRGGDTQYF
TRBV30	TRBJ2-5	.	.	TGTGCCTGGAGTGTCTGGGGGGGGGCTGAGACCCAGTACTTC	CAWSVWGGAETQYF
TRBV5-4	TRBJ1-2	once	TRBD1	TGTGCCAGCAGCTTGGCAGGTCGGACAGGGTGGAATGGCTACACCTTC	CASSLAGRTGWNGYTF
TRBV28	TRBJ2-4	.	TRBD1	TGTGCCAGCAGCCCTGGACAGGAAAGGTTTCCTGCGAAAAACATTCAGTACTTC	CASSPGQERFPAKNIQYF
TRBV7-9	TRBJ1-2	.	TRBD1	TGTGCCAGCAGCTTAGCGGGACAGCTCTATGGCTACACCTTC	CASSLAGQLYGYTF
TRBV5-1	TRBJ1-6	.	.	TGCGCCAGCAGCCGACAGGAGGCCGCTTCCTATAATTCACCCCTCCACTTT	CASSRQEAASYNSPLHF
TRBV6-5	TRBJ2-1	.	TRBD2	TGTGCCAGCAGTTACGTATCTAGCGGAGTCTACAATGAGCAGTTCTTC	CASSYVSSGVYNEQFF
TRBV6-5	TRBJ1-3	.	TRBD1	TGTGCCAGCAGCCAGGGGGCGCCTGGAAACACCATATATTTT	CASSQGAPGNTIYF
TRBV19	TRBJ2-7	.	TRBD1	TGTGCCAGTAGTAAAGGGGGACAGGCGGGCTACGAGCAGTACTTC	CASSKGGQAGYEQYF
TRBV6-5	TRBJ2-7	once	.	TGTGCCAGCAACATCAGGGAGGCGACCTACGAGCAGTACTTC	CASNIREATYEQYF
TRBV2	TRBJ1-5	.	.	TGTGCCAGCAGCGGGGGGGCCTCCTTTAGCAATCAGCCCCAGCATTTT	CASSGGASFSNQPQHF
TRBV18	TRBJ2-3	.	.	TGTGCCAGCTCACCAACGGGTGGGAGAGATACGCAGTATTTT	CASSPTGGRDTQYF
TRBV7-9	TRBJ2-2	.	TRBD2	TGTGCCAGCAGCTTCCGGGCGGGAGCAAGGGGGGAGCTGTTTTTT	CASSFRAGARGELFF
TRBV9	TRBJ1-1	.	.	TGTGCCAGCAGCGTAGTCCAGACAGGCACTGAAGCTTTCTTT	CASSVVQTGTEAFF
TRBV9	TRBJ2-2	.	.	TGTGCCAGCAGCGACGCCGGGAGTACCATCGGGGAGCTGTTTTTT	CASSDAGSTIGELFF
TRBV29-1	TRBJ2-3	.	TRBD2	TGCAGCGTTGGGGGGGGGAGAACAGATACGCAGTATTTT	CSVGGGRTDTQYF
TRBV4-3	TRBJ2-3	.	.	TGCGCCAGCAGCCAAGCAGGGGTTGTCACAGATACGCAGTATTTT	CASSQAGVVTDTQYF
TRBV19	TRBJ1-2	.	TRBD1	TGTGCCAGTAGTACCGGGACAGGGAGCTTTAACTATGGCTACACCTTC	CASSTGTGSFNYGYTF
TRBV9	TRBJ1-5	.	.	TGTGCCAGCAGCCGCGGGGGGCAGGCCAATCAGCCCCAGCATTTT	CASSRGGQANQPQHF
TRBV7-9	TRBJ1-2	.	.	TGTTCCAGCAGCTTAGTTCTCCATGGCTACACCTTC	CSSSLVLHGYTF
TRBV7-2	TRBJ1-2	.	TRBD1	TGTGCCAGCAGCTTAGCCCAGACAGGGTTGTATGGCTACACCTTC	CASSLAQTGLYGYTF
TRBV7-6	TRBJ2-2	.	TRBD2	TGTGCCAGCAGCTTAAACTGGGGCGGGAGCGGGGAGCTGTTTTTT	CASSLNWGGSGELFF
TRBV11-2	TRBJ2-3	.	TRBD2	TGTGCCAGCAAACTAGCGGGGGGCCCACTCCATACGCAGTATTTT	CASKLAGGPLHTQYF
TRBV19	TRBJ1-1	.	TRBD1	TGTGCCAGTAGTATAGTCCCCCGGGACAGGGTGTGGGTCACTGAAGCTTTCTTT	CASSIVPRDRVWVTEAFF
TRBV28	TRBJ1-1	.	TRBD1	TGTGCCAGCCGCCCTTCGACAGGGCAGGACACTGAAGCTTTCTTT	CASRPSTGQDTEAFF
TRBV5-1	TRBJ2-2	.	.	TGCGCCAGCAGCTTGGCCCCTGTCGGGGAGCTGTTTTTT	CASSLAPVGELFF
TRBV29-1	TRBJ2-3	.	TRBD2	TGCAGCGTTGCGCGGGAGAGATTAAGGACAGATACGCAGTATTTT	CSVARERLRTDTQYF